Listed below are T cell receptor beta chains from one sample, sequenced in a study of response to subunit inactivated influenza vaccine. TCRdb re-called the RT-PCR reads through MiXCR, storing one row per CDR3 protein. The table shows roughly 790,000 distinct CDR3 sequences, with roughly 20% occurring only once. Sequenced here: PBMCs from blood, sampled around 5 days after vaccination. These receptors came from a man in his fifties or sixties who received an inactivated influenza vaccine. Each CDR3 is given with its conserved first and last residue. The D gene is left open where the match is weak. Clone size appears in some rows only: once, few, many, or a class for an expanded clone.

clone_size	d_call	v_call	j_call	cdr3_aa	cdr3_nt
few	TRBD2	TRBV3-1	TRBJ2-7	CASSQVPGLSTYEQYF	TGTGCCAGCAGCCAAGTGCCGGGACTATCTACCTACGAGCAGTACTTC
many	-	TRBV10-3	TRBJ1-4	CAISEAGTATNEKLFF	TGTGCCATCAGTGAAGCGGGAACGGCAACTAATGAAAAACTGTTTTTT
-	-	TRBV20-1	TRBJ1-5	CSARGSGSNQPQHF	TGCAGTGCTAGAGGTTCAGGGAGCAATCAGCCCCAGCATTTT
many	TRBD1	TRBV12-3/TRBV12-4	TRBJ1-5	CASSTRQGRGHQPQHF	TGTGCCAGCAGCACCAGACAGGGAAGAGGCCATCAGCCCCAGCATTTT
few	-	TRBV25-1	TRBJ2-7	CASSDPGLIYEQYF	TGTGCCAGCAGTGACCCGGGACTCATATACGAGCAGTACTTC
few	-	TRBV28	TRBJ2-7	CASSQWGREQYF	TGTGCCAGCAGTCAATGGGGGCGCGAGCAGTACTTC
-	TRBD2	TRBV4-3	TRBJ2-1	CASSPLTGGLNEQFF	TGCGCCAGCAGCCCTCTAACGGGAGGTCTCAATGAGCAGTTCTTC
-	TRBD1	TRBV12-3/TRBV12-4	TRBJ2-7	CASRLTAGGSYEQYF	TGTGCCAGCAGGCTCACCGCAGGGGGCTCCTACGAGCAGTACTTC
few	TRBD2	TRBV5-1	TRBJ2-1	CASSAGLANNEQFF	TGCGCCAGCAGTGCCGGACTAGCGAACAATGAGCAGTTCTTC
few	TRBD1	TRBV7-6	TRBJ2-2	CASSLAPTGSGELFF	TGTGCCAGCAGCTTAGCGCCGACAGGGAGCGGGGAGCTGTTTTTT
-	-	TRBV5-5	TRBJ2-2	CASRLRDSPANTGELFF	TGTGCCAGCAGATTGCGTGACTCACCCGCGAACACCGGGGAGCTGTTTTTT
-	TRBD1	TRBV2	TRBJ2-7	CASGKDLTGGAGGYF	TGTGCCAGCGGAAAGGATCTTACAGGGGGCGCAGGTGGCTACTTC
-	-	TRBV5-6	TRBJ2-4	CASSPRGAAAKNIQYF	TGTGCCAGCAGTCCCCGGGGGGCTGCAGCCAAAAACATTCAGTACTTC
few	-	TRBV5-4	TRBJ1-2	CASSLFAGNYGYTF	TGTGCCAGCAGCTTGTTCGCAGGGAACTATGGCTACACCTTC
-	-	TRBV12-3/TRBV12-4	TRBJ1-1	CASTRQMNTEAFF	TGTGCCAGCACCAGACAGATGAACACTGAAGCTTTCTTT
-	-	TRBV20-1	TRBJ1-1	CSAREVKGYTEAFF	TGCAGTGCTAGAGAGGTCAAGGGGTACACTGAAGCTTTCTTT
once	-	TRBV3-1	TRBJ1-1	CASSPTWGMLGTEAFF	TGTGCCAGCAGCCCGACCTGGGGTATGTTGGGAACTGAAGCTTTCTTT
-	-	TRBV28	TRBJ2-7	CASRDTGGSSYEQYF	TGTGCCAGCAGGGATACTGGCGGGTCCTCCTACGAGCAGTACTTC
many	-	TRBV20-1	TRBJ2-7	CSVGSSYYEQYF	TGCAGTGTGGGCAGTTCCTACTACGAGCAGTACTTC
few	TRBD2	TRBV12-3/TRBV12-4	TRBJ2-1	CASSTWTSGVYNEQFF	TGTGCCAGCAGTACCTGGACTAGCGGGGTCTACAATGAGCAGTTCTTC
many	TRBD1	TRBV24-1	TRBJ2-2	CATSDSGQGATGELFF	TGTGCCACCAGTGATTCGGGACAGGGGGCCACCGGGGAGCTGTTTTTT
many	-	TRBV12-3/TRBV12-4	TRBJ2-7	CASSYREYEQYF	TGTGCCAGCAGTTACAGGGAATACGAGCAGTACTTC
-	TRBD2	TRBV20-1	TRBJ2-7	CSDSVAGDHEQYF	TGCAGTGATAGTGTAGCGGGAGACCACGAGCAGTACTTC
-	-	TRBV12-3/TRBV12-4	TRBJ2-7	CASSPRRTYEQYF	TGTGCCAGCAGTCCCCGGAGGACCTACGAGCAGTACTTC
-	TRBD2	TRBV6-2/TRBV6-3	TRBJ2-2	CASRISGTNTGELFF	TGTGCCAGCAGGATAAGCGGGACTAACACCGGGGAGCTGTTTTTT
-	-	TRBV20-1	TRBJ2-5	CSASRLAGRQETQYF	TGCAGTGCTAGCCGGCTCGCGGGCCGACAAGAGACCCAGTACTTC
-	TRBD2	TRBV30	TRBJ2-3	CAWTSGITSTDTQYF	TGTGCCTGGACTAGCGGAATTACTAGCACAGATACGCAGTATTTT
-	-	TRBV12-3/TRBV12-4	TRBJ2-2	CASSPWDGPNTGELFF	TGTGCCAGCAGTCCATGGGACGGCCCGAACACCGGGGAGCTGTTTTTT
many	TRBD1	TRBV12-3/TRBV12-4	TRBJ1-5	CASSRRGRDQPQHF	TGTGCCAGCAGTCGTAGGGGGCGCGATCAGCCCCAGCATTTT
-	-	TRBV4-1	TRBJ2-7	CASSQARGSSYEQYF	TGCGCCAGCAGCCAAGCCCGCGGGTCTTCCTACGAGCAGTACTTC